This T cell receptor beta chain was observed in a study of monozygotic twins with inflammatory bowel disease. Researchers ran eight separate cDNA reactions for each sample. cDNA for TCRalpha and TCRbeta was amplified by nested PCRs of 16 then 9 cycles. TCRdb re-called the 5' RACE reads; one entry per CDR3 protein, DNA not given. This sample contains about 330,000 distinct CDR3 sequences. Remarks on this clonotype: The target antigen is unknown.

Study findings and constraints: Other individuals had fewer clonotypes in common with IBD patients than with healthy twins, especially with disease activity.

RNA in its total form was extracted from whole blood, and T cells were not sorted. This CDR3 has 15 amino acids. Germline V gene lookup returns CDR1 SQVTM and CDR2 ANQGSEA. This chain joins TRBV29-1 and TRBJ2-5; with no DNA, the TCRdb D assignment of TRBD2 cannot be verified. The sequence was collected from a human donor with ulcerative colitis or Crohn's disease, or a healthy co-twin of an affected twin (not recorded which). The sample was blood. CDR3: CSVEGSSRSQETQYF.